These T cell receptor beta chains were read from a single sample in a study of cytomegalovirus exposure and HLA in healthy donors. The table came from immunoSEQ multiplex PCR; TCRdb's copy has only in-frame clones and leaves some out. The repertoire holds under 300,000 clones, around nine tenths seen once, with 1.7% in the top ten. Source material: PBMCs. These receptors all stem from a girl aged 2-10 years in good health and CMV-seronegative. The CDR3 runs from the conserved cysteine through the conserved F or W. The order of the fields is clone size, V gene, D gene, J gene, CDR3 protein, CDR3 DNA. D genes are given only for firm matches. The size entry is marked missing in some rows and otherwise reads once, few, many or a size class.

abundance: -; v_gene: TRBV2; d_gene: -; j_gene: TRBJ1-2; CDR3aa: CADGQSVLDGYTF; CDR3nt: TGTGCCGACGGACAGTCGGTATTGGATGGCTACACCTTC
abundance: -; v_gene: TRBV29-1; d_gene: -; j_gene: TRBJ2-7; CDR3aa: CSVVGQPYEQYF; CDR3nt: TGCAGCGTTGTAGGACAGCCCTACGAGCAGTACTTC
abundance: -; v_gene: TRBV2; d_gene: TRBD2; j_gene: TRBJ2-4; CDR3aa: CASSDPRTSGKNIQYF; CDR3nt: TGTGCCAGCAGTGACCCCAGGACTAGCGGGAAAAACATTCAGTACTTC
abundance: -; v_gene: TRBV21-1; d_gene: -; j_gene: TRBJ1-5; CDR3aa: CASSHPRRRAIKNSNQPQHF; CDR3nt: TGTGCCAGCAGTCATCCCCGTCGCAGGGCTATTAAAAATAGCAATCAGCCCCAGCATTTT
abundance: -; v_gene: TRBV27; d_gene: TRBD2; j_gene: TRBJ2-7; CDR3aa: CASKNLAGGHYEQYF; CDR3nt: TGTGCCAGCAAAAACCTAGCGGGAGGTCACTACGAGCAGTACTTC
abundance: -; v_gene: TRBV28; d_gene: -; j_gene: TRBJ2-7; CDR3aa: CASSLRTPYEQYF; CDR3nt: TGTGCCAGCAGTTTGAGGACTCCCTACGAGCAGTACTTC
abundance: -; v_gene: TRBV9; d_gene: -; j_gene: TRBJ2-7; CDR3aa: CASSVGWEAIYEQYF; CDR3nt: TGTGCCAGCAGCGTAGGGTGGGAGGCGATCTACGAGCAGTACTTC
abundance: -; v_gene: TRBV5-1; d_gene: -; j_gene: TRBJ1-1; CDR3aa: CASSLRDNTEAFF; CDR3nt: TGCGCCAGCAGCTTGAGAGATAACACTGAAGCTTTCTTT
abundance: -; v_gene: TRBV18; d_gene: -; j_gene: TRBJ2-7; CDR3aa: CASPLSVEQYF; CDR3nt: TGTGCCAGCCCCCTGTCCGTCGAGCAGTACTTC
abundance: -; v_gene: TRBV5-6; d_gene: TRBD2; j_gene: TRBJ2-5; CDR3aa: CASSLWAGGETQYF; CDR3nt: TGTGCCAGCAGCTTGTGGGCGGGGGGAGAGACCCAGTACTTC
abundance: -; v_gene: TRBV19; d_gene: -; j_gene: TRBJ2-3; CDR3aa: CASSNPHKTGEALGRRGDTQYF; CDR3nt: TGTGCCAGTAGTAATCCTCATAAGACGGGAGAAGCCTTAGGAAGAAGAGGAGATACGCAGTATTTT
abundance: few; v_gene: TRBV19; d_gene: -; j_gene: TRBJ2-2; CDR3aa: CASSNREFNTGELFF; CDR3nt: TGTGCCAGTAGTAACCGGGAATTTAACACCGGGGAGCTGTTTTTT
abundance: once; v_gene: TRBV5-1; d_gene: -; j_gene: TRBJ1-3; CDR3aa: CASSRVGDSGNTIYF; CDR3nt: TGCGCCAGCAGCCGGGTCGGGGACTCTGGAAACACCATATATTTT
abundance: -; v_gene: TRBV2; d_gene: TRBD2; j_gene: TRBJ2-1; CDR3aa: CASSHRTSGALNEQFF; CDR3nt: TGTGCCAGCAGCCACCGCACTAGCGGGGCTCTCAATGAGCAGTTCTTC
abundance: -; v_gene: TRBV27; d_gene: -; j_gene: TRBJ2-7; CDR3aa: CASSPTLTNHEQYF; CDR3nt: TGTGCCAGCAGCCCGACCCTGACTAACCACGAGCAGTACTTC
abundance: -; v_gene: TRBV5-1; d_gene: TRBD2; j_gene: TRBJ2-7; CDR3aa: CASKSLAGTYEQYF; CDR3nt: TGCGCCAGCAAAAGCCTAGCGGGCACCTACGAGCAGTACTTC
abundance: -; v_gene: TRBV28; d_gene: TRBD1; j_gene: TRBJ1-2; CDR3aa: CASSSPTGGYDLGYTF; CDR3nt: TGTGCCAGCAGTTCCCCGACAGGGGGCTATGATCTTGGCTACACCTTC
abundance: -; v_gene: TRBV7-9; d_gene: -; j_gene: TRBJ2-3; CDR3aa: CASSLSIDTQYF; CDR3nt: TGTGCCAGCAGCTTGTCAATAGATACGCAGTATTTT
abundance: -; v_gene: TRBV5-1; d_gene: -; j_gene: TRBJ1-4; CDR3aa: CASSLERGQRKLFF; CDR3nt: TGCGCCAGCAGCTTGGAGCGCGGACAGAGAAAACTGTTTTTT
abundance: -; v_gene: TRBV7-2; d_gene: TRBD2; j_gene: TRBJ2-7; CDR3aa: CASSDGRLATVEQYF; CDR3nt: TGTGCCAGCAGCGACGGTCGACTAGCCACCGTCGAGCAGTACTTC
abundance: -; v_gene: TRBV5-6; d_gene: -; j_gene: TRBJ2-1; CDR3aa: CASTYMDNNEQFF; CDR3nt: TGTGCCAGCACCTACATGGACAACAATGAGCAGTTCTTC
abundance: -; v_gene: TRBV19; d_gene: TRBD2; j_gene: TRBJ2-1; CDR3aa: CASSIGTSGYYNEQFF; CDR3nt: TGTGCCAGTAGTATAGGGACTAGCGGCTATTACAATGAGCAGTTCTTC
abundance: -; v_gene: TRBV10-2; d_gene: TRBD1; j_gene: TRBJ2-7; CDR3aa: CASIRGPSYEQYF; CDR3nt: TGCGCCAGCATTAGGGGGCCCTCCTACGAGCAGTACTTC
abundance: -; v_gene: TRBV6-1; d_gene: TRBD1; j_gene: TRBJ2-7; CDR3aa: CASSEGVGTGDYEQYF; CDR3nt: TGTGCCAGCAGTGAAGGGGTTGGGACAGGGGACTACGAGCAGTACTTC
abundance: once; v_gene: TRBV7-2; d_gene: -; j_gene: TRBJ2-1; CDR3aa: CASSLALGGSSYNEQFF; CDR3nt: TGTGCCAGCAGCTTAGCGCTTGGAGGCAGCTCCTACAATGAGCAGTTCTTC
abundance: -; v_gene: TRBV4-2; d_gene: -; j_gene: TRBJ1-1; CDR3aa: CASSPKDYRNTEAFF; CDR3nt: TGTGCCAGCAGCCCCAAGGATTACAGAAACACTGAAGCTTTCTTT
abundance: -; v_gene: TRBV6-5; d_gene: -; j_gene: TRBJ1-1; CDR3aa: CASSPAGYTEAFF; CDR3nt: TGTGCCAGCAGTCCCGCAGGGTATACTGAAGCTTTCTTT
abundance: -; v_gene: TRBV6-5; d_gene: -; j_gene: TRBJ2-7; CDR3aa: CASSYGAVYEQYF; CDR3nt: TGTGCCAGCAGTTACGGGGCGGTCTACGAGCAGTACTTC
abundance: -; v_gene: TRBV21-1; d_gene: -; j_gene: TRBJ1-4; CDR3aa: CASSKEAGRRTLEKLFF; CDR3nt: TGTGCCAGCAGCAAAGAGGCTGGGAGACGTACGCTTGAAAAACTGTTTTTT
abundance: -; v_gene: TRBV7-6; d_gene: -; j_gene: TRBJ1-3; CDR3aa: CASSLVLGEQPDTIYF; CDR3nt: TGTGCCAGCAGCTTAGTTCTAGGGGAACAGCCGGACACCATATATTTT
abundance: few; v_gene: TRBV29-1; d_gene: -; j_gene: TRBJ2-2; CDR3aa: CSVDSAGNTGELFF; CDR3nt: TGCAGCGTTGATTCGGCAGGGAACACCGGGGAGCTGTTTTTT
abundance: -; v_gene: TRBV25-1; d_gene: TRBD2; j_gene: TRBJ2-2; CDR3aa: CASSARTSRNTGELFF; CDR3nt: TGTGCCAGCAGTGCGCGGACTAGCAGGAACACCGGGGAGCTGTTTTTT
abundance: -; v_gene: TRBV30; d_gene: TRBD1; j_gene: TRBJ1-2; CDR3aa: CAWSGYRGRGGYTF; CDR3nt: TGTGCCTGGAGTGGGTACAGGGGGCGCGGTGGCTACACCTTC
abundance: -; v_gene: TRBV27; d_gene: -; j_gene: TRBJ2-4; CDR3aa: CASRTGGTVQNIQYF; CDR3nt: TGTGCCAGCAGAACGGGGGGCACCGTCCAAAACATTCAGTACTTC
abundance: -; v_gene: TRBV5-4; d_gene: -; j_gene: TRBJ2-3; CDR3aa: CASSSPPDSATDTQYF; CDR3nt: TGTGCCAGCAGCTCCCCCCCGGACTCCGCCACAGATACGCAGTATTTT
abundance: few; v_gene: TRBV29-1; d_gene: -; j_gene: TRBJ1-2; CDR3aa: CSVEDSSNYGYTF; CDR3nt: TGCAGCGTTGAGGACAGCTCTAACTATGGCTACACCTTC
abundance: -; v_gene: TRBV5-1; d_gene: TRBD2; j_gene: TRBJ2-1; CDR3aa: CASSPNIRLAGSDEQFF; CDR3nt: TGCGCCAGCAGCCCAAACATTCGACTAGCGGGAAGTGATGAGCAGTTCTTC
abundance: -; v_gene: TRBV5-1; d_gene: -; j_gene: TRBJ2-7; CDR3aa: CASSLAGQAMDEQYF; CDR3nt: TGCGCCAGCAGTTTGGCAGGGCAAGCGATGGACGAGCAGTACTTC
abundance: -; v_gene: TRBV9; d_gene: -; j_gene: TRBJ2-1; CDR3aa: CASSPREQFF; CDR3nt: TGTGCCAGCAGCCCGAGGGAGCAGTTCTTC
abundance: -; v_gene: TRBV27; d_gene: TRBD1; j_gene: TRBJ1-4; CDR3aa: CASSPSRGPGEKLFF; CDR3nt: TGTGCCAGCAGCCCGTCGAGGGGGCCAGGGGAAAAACTGTTTTTT
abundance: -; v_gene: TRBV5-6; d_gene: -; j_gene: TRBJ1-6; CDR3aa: CASSLAGCTLHF; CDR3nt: TGTGCCAGCAGCTTGGCGGGGTGTACCCTCCACTTT
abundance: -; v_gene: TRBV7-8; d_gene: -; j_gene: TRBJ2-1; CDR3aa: CASSLRQGWNEQFF; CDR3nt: TGTGCCAGCAGCTTAAGGCAGGGTTGGAATGAGCAGTTCTTC
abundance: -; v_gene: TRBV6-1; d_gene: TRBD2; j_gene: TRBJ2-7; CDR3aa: CASREEKGLAVEQYF; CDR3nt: TGTGCCAGCAGGGAAGAGAAGGGACTAGCGGTCGAGCAGTACTTC
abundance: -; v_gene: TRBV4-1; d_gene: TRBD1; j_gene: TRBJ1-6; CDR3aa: CASSPTGDSPLHF; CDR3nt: TGCGCCAGCAGCCCCACAGGGGATTCACCCCTCCACTTT
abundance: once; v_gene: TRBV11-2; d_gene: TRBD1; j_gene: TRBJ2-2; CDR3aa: CASSLGQGLNTGELFF; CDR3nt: TGTGCCAGCAGCTTGGGACAGGGCCTAAACACCGGGGAGCTGTTTTTT
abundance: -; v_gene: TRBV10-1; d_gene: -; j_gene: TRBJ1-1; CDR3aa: CASSEDTDTEAFF; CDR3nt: TGCGCCAGCAGTGAAGACACCGACACTGAAGCTTTCTTT
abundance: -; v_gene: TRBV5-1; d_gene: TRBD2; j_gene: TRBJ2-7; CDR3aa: CASSRGLAGGSYEQYF; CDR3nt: TGCGCCAGCAGCAGGGGACTAGCGGGAGGGTCCTACGAGCAGTACTTC
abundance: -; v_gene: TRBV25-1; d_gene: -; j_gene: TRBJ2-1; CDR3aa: CASSEYRHRLQFF; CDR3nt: TGTGCCAGCAGTGAATATCGCCACAGATTACAGTTCTTC
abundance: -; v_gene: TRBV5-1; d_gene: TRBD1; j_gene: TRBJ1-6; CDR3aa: CASSFDRVWDSPLHF; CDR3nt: TGCGCCAGCAGCTTTGACAGGGTCTGGGATTCACCCCTCCACTTT
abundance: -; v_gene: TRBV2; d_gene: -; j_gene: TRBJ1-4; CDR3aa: CASRGQNNEKLFF; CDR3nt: TGTGCCAGCAGAGGACAGAATAATGAAAAACTGTTTTTT
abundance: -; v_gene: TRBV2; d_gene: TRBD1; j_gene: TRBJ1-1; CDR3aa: CASTLQGAATEAFF; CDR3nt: TGTGCCAGCACTCTACAGGGGGCGGCCACTGAAGCTTTCTTT
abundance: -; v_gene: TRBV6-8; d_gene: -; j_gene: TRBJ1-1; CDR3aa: CASSPTNTEAFF; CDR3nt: TGTGCCAGCAGTCCTACGAACACTGAAGCTTTCTTT
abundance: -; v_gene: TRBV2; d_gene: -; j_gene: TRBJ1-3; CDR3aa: CASSGDMYSGNTIYF; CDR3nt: TGTGCCAGCAGCGGTGATATGTACTCTGGAAACACCATATATTTT
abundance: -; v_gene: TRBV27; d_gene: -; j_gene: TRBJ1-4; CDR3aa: CASSLLGSNEKLFF; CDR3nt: TGTGCCAGCAGTTTATTGGGCAGTAATGAAAAACTGTTTTTT
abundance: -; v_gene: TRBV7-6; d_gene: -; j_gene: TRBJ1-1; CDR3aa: CASSLSSSRPVNTEAFF; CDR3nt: TGTGCCAGCAGCTTAAGTTCGAGCAGGCCCGTGAACACTGAAGCTTTCTTT
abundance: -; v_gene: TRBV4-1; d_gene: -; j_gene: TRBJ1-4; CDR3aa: CASSQDPGGSPVFF; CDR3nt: TGCGCCAGCAGCCAAGACCCTGGGGGGAGCCCAGTGTTTTTT
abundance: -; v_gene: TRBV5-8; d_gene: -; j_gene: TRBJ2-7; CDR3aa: CASCDWAYEQYF; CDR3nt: TGTGCCAGCTGCGACTGGGCCTACGAGCAGTACTTC